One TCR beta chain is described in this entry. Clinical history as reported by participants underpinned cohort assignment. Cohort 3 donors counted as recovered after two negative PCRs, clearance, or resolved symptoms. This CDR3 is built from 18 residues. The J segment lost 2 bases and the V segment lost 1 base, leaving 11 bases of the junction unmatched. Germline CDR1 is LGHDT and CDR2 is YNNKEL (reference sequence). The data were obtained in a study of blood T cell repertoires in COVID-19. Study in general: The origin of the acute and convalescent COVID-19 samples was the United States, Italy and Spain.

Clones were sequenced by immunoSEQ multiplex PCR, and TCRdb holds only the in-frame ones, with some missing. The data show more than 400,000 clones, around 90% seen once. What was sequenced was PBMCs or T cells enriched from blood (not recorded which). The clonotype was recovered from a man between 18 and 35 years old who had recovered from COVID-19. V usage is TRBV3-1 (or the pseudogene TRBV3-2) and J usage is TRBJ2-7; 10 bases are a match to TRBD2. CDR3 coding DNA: TGTGCCAGCAGCCAAGTCCGGCCTAGCGGGAGTTGGCCCTACGAGCAGTACTTC. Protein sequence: CASSQVRPSGSWPYEQYF.